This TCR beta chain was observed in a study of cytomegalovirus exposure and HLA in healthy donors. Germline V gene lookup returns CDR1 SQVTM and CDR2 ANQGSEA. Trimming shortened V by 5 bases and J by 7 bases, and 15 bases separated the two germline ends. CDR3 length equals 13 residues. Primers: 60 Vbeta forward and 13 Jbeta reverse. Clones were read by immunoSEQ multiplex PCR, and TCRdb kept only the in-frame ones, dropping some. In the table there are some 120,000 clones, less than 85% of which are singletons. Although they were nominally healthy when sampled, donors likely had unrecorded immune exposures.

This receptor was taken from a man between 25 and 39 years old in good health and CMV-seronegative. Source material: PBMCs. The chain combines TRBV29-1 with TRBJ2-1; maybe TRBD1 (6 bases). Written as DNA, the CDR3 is TGCAGCGTTCAACAGGGTATCGTGAATGAGCAGTTCTTC. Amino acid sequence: CSVQQGIVNEQFF.